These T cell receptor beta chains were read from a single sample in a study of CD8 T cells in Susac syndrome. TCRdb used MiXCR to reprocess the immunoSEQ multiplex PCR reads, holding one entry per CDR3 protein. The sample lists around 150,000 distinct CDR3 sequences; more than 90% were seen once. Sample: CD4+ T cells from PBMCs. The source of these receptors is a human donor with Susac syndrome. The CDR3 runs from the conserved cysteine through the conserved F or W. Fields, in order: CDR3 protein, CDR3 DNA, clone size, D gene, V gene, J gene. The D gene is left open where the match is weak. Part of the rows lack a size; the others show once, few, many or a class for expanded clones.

cdr3_aa: CASSWKTGELFF; cdr3_nt: TGTGCCAGCAGTTGGAAGACCGGGGAGCTGTTTTTT; clone_size: .; d_call: .; v_call: TRBV27; j_call: TRBJ2-2
cdr3_aa: CSVGRGAGLRQNTEAFF; cdr3_nt: TGCAGCGTGGGACGAGGGGCAGGGCTTCGCCAGAACACTGAAGCTTTCTTT; clone_size: .; d_call: .; v_call: TRBV29-1; j_call: TRBJ1-1
cdr3_aa: CASSVGSGGAKETQYF; cdr3_nt: TGTGCCAGCAGCGTGGGTAGCGGGGGGGCAAAAGAGACCCAGTACTTC; clone_size: .; d_call: TRBD2; v_call: TRBV9; j_call: TRBJ2-5
cdr3_aa: CASSQAPGQGAFSAEAFF; cdr3_nt: TGTGCCAGCAGCCAAGCGCCGGGACAGGGGGCTTTTAGTGCTGAAGCTTTCTTT; clone_size: .; d_call: TRBD1; v_call: TRBV4-2; j_call: TRBJ1-1
cdr3_aa: CATSSGSTGRTDTQYF; cdr3_nt: TGTGCCACCAGCAGTGGGTCGACAGGGCGCACAGATACGCAGTATTTT; clone_size: .; d_call: TRBD1; v_call: TRBV15; j_call: TRBJ2-3
cdr3_aa: CASSLRTGNNEQFF; cdr3_nt: TGTGCCAGCAGCCTGAGGACAGGAAACAATGAGCAGTTCTTC; clone_size: .; d_call: TRBD1; v_call: TRBV7-9; j_call: TRBJ2-1
cdr3_aa: CASSPGQPESPLHF; cdr3_nt: TGCGCCAGCAGCCCCGGACAGCCAGAATCACCCCTCCACTTT; clone_size: .; d_call: .; v_call: TRBV5-1; j_call: TRBJ1-6
cdr3_aa: CAISETPSSTDTQYF; cdr3_nt: TGTGCCATCAGTGAGACTCCGTCTAGCACAGATACGCAGTATTTT; clone_size: once; d_call: .; v_call: TRBV10-3; j_call: TRBJ2-3
cdr3_aa: CASSHGLAGVAGELFF; cdr3_nt: TGCGCCAGCAGCCACGGACTAGCGGGAGTAGCCGGGGAGCTGTTTTTT; clone_size: .; d_call: TRBD2; v_call: TRBV4-1; j_call: TRBJ2-2
cdr3_aa: CSVALSSGNTIYF; cdr3_nt: TGCAGCGTTGCCTTGTCCTCTGGAAACACCATATATTTT; clone_size: .; d_call: .; v_call: TRBV29-1; j_call: TRBJ1-3
cdr3_aa: CASSHGNTEAFF; cdr3_nt: TGTGCCAGCAGTCACGGGAACACTGAAGCTTTCTTT; clone_size: .; d_call: .; v_call: TRBV7-9; j_call: TRBJ1-1
cdr3_aa: CASSPHQGEELFF; cdr3_nt: TGTGCCAGCAGCCCCCACCAGGGGGAGGAGCTGTTTTTT; clone_size: .; d_call: TRBD1; v_call: TRBV9; j_call: TRBJ2-2
cdr3_aa: CASSTPPAGTQYF; cdr3_nt: TGTGCCAGCAGCACGCCCCCGGCGGGTACGCAGTATTTT; clone_size: once; d_call: .; v_call: TRBV7-3; j_call: TRBJ2-3
cdr3_aa: CASSRGGRITANTGELFF; cdr3_nt: TGCGCCAGCAGCCGGGGGGGACGCATCACCGCGAACACCGGGGAGCTGTTTTTT; clone_size: .; d_call: TRBD2; v_call: TRBV5-1; j_call: TRBJ2-2
cdr3_aa: CASSRTRGLQNTGELFF; cdr3_nt: TGTGCCAGCAGCCGCACCCGGGGACTACAGAACACCGGGGAGCTGTTTTTT; clone_size: once; d_call: TRBD2; v_call: TRBV12-3/TRBV12-4; j_call: TRBJ2-2
cdr3_aa: CSARTGKAYNEQFF; cdr3_nt: TGCAGTGCTAGGACGGGGAAAGCCTACAATGAGCAGTTCTTC; clone_size: .; d_call: .; v_call: TRBV20-1; j_call: TRBJ2-1
cdr3_aa: CAGQSGTGELFF; cdr3_nt: TGTGCCGGACAAAGCGGCACCGGGGAGCTGTTTTTT; clone_size: once; d_call: .; v_call: TRBV12-3/TRBV12-4; j_call: TRBJ2-2
cdr3_aa: CASSEVSRRFF; cdr3_nt: TGTGCCAGCAGTGAAGTCTCACGGCGGTTCTTC; clone_size: .; d_call: .; v_call: TRBV2; j_call: TRBJ2-1
cdr3_aa: CASSFTGAGANVLTF; cdr3_nt: TGTGCCAGCAGTTTTACTGGGGCGGGGGCCAACGTCCTGACTTTC; clone_size: .; d_call: .; v_call: TRBV28; j_call: TRBJ2-6
cdr3_aa: CASTLMELENQETQYF; cdr3_nt: TGTGCCAGCACCCTTATGGAACTAGAAAACCAAGAGACCCAGTACTTC; clone_size: .; d_call: .; v_call: TRBV2; j_call: TRBJ2-5
cdr3_aa: CATSRDTSGNTIYF; cdr3_nt: TGTGCCACCAGCAGAGATACCTCTGGAAACACCATATATTTT; clone_size: few; d_call: .; v_call: TRBV15; j_call: TRBJ1-3
cdr3_aa: CATSRGGPRAEQYF; cdr3_nt: TGTGCCACCAGCAGAGGAGGACCACGGGCCGAGCAGTACTTC; clone_size: .; d_call: .; v_call: TRBV15; j_call: TRBJ2-7
cdr3_aa: CASRLRETQYF; cdr3_nt: TGTGCCAGCCGGTTGAGGGAGACCCAGTACTTC; clone_size: .; d_call: .; v_call: TRBV12-3/TRBV12-4; j_call: TRBJ2-5
cdr3_aa: CASSPRRGGAGELFF; cdr3_nt: TGTGCCAGCAGCCCCCGACGAGGTGGGGCCGGGGAGCTGTTTTTT; clone_size: .; d_call: .; v_call: TRBV28; j_call: TRBJ2-2
cdr3_aa: CASSPRSAHTDTQYF; cdr3_nt: TGTGCCAGCTCACCTCGGAGCGCTCACACAGATACGCAGTATTTT; clone_size: .; d_call: .; v_call: TRBV18; j_call: TRBJ2-3
cdr3_aa: CASSTNRLAGTQETQYF; cdr3_nt: TGTGCCAGCAGTACCAACAGACTAGCGGGAACCCAAGAGACCCAGTACTTC; clone_size: .; d_call: TRBD2; v_call: TRBV28; j_call: TRBJ2-5
cdr3_aa: CASRARANTGELFF; cdr3_nt: TGTGCCAGCAGAGCAAGGGCGAACACCGGGGAGCTGTTTTTT; clone_size: .; d_call: .; v_call: TRBV25-1; j_call: TRBJ2-2
cdr3_aa: CASCSWDRVEAFF; cdr3_nt: TGTGCCAGCTGCTCGTGGGACCGGGTGGAAGCTTTCTTT; clone_size: .; d_call: .; v_call: TRBV6-5; j_call: TRBJ1-1
cdr3_aa: CASSPGTSGTRKYNEQFF; cdr3_nt: TGTGCCAGCTCCCCCGGGACTAGCGGGACCCGAAAGTACAATGAGCAGTTCTTC; clone_size: .; d_call: TRBD2; v_call: TRBV28; j_call: TRBJ2-1
cdr3_aa: CSARVSLAGAGGETQYF; cdr3_nt: TGCAGTGCTAGAGTCTCTCTAGCGGGGGCGGGTGGAGAGACCCAGTACTTC; clone_size: .; d_call: TRBD2; v_call: TRBV20-1; j_call: TRBJ2-5
cdr3_aa: CATSDPHQRDGEQFF; cdr3_nt: TGTGCCACCAGTGATCCACACCAGAGGGACGGTGAGCAGTTCTTC; clone_size: .; d_call: .; v_call: TRBV24-1; j_call: TRBJ2-1
cdr3_aa: CSGSAGPNGQFF; cdr3_nt: TGCAGTGGGTCCGCGGGGCCCAACGGGCAGTTCTTC; clone_size: .; d_call: .; v_call: TRBV20-1; j_call: TRBJ2-1
cdr3_aa: CASSFAGTGGISNQPQHF; cdr3_nt: TGTGCCAGCAGTTTCGCCGGGACAGGGGGCATAAGCAATCAGCCCCAGCATTTT; clone_size: .; d_call: TRBD1; v_call: TRBV12-3/TRBV12-4; j_call: TRBJ1-5
cdr3_aa: CASSQAAAGANVLTF; cdr3_nt: TGTGCCAGCAGCCAAGCGGCAGCTGGGGCCAACGTCCTGACTTTC; clone_size: .; d_call: .; v_call: TRBV3-1; j_call: TRBJ2-6
cdr3_aa: CSVRIWGTNYGYTF; cdr3_nt: TGCAGCGTCCGCATCTGGGGGACAAACTATGGCTACACCTTC; clone_size: .; d_call: .; v_call: TRBV29-1; j_call: TRBJ1-2
cdr3_aa: CASSRRSSGATQYF; cdr3_nt: TGTGCCAGCAGCCGGCGAAGTAGCGGGGCGACCCAGTACTTC; clone_size: once; d_call: TRBD2; v_call: TRBV12-3/TRBV12-4; j_call: TRBJ2-5
cdr3_aa: CSVEGWGTAVLAKNIQYF; cdr3_nt: TGCAGCGTTGAAGGATGGGGGACTGCCGTTTTAGCCAAAAACATTCAGTACTTC; clone_size: .; d_call: .; v_call: TRBV29-1; j_call: TRBJ2-4
cdr3_aa: CASRVTRGTDTQYF; cdr3_nt: TGCGCCAGCAGGGTGACCAGGGGGACAGATACGCAGTATTTT; clone_size: .; d_call: TRBD1; v_call: TRBV4-1; j_call: TRBJ2-3
cdr3_aa: CASSFSRGYEQYF; cdr3_nt: TGCGCCAGCAGCTTCTCCAGGGGCTACGAGCAGTACTTC; clone_size: few; d_call: .; v_call: TRBV5-1; j_call: TRBJ2-7
cdr3_aa: CATKRGWNTEAFF; cdr3_nt: TGCGCCACCAAGCGCGGGTGGAACACTGAAGCTTTCTTT; clone_size: .; d_call: .; v_call: TRBV4-1; j_call: TRBJ1-1